These T cell receptor beta chains were read from a single sample in a study of CD8 T cells in Susac syndrome. A single record per CDR3 protein comes from TCRdb applying MiXCR to the immunoSEQ multiplex PCR reads. The profile shows hundreds of thousands of distinct CDR3 sequences, 80% to 95% of them singletons. The sample was CD8+ T cells from PBMCs. The receptors were sampled from a human donor with multiple sclerosis. Each CDR3 is given with its conserved first and last residue. The D gene is left open where the match is weak. Not every row has a clone size; where given, it reads once, few, many or a size class.

j_call | clone_size | v_call | cdr3_length | d_call | cdr3_nt | cdr3_aa
TRBJ1-5 | . | TRBV3-1 | 18 | . | TGTGCCAGCAGCCAAGACGGACCGTTCGACTATAGCAATCAGCCCCAGCATTTT | CASSQDGPFDYSNQPQHF
TRBJ1-1 | . | TRBV29-1 | 16 | . | TGCAGCGTTGAGGTATTCGTTGGACCCAAGAACACTGAAGCTTTCTTT | CSVEVFVGPKNTEAFF
TRBJ2-7 | . | TRBV7-2 | 15 | . | TGTGCCAGCAGCTTAGCGGACCAAAGCTCCTACGAGCAGTACTTC | CASSLADQSSYEQYF
TRBJ2-1 | . | TRBV30 | 10 | . | TGTGCCCAAGCTGGGGATGAGCAGTTCTTC | CAQAGDEQFF
TRBJ2-3 | . | TRBV12-3/TRBV12-4 | 16 | . | TGTGCCAGCAGTTTAGGAATTTCGACTAGCACAGATACGCAGTATTTT | CASSLGISTSTDTQYF
TRBJ1-2 | . | TRBV18 | 16 | . | TGTGCCAGCTCACCACGACGCCGGACGGCTAACTATGGCTACACCTTC | CASSPRRRTANYGYTF
TRBJ2-7 | . | TRBV15 | 15 | TRBD2 | TGTGCCACCAGTGGCCTAGCGGGCCCATCCTACGAGCAGTACTTC | CATSGLAGPSYEQYF
TRBJ2-7 | . | TRBV14 | 14 | TRBD1 | TGTGCCAGCAGCCAAAGGTTGGGGACAGGGGAGCAGTACTTC | CASSQRLGTGEQYF
TRBJ2-2 | . | TRBV4-3 | 15 | TRBD1 | TGCGCCAGCAGCCGGGACAGAGCGAACACCGGGGAGCTGTTTTTT | CASSRDRANTGELFF
TRBJ2-5 | few | TRBV6-2/TRBV6-3 | 14 | . | TGTGCCAGCAGTTACTCCGGGGGCCAAGAGACCCAGTACTTC | CASSYSGGQETQYF
TRBJ2-1 | . | TRBV11-3 | 14 | . | TGTGCCAGCAACCCGTCAGGAGACTACAATGAGCAGTTCTTC | CASNPSGDYNEQFF
TRBJ2-3 | . | TRBV20-1 | 14 | . | TGCAGTGCCAGGGCTCTATCCCTCACAGATACGCAGTATTTT | CSARALSLTDTQYF